Shown below are 24 T cell receptor beta chains from a single sample sequenced in a study of blood T cell repertoires in COVID-19. Here immunoSEQ multiplex PCR was the method, and the copy in TCRdb shows in-frame clones only, minus some. The sample includes around 290,000 clones, around nine tenths seen only once; the top ten take 10% to 15%. Sequences were obtained from peripheral blood. These receptors originate from a woman aged 70-85 years with COVID-19, enrolled during active disease.

The rearrangement links TRBV5-3 to TRBJ2-5; 9 nucleotides line up with TRBD2. TRBV5-3 is recorded as an ORF, its role being uncertain. The CDR3 consists of 15 residues. Losses at the gene ends were 4 bases for V and 5 bases for J; bases not matched to a gene: 9. The CDR3: CARSRKSSGVETQYF. The CDR3 nucleotides are TGTGCCAGAAGCCGAAAATCTAGCGGGGTTGAGACCCAGTACTTC.

The chain joins TRBV19 to TRBJ1-4, with a possible D match to TRBD1 (5 bases). The CDR3 runs 13 residues. V was clipped by 7 bases and J by 4 bases, with 10 bases between them. Germline CDR1 and CDR2: LNHDA and SQIVND (reference sequence). The CDR3 is CASNRRDNEKLFF. CDR3 sequence (DNA): TGTGCCAGTAACAGGAGAGATAATGAAAAACTGTTTTTT.

The J gene is TRBJ2-7, the V gene TRBV9; 8 bases map to TRBD1. The CDR3 is 12 amino acids. Germline lookup yields CDR1 SGDLS and CDR2 YYNGEE. V trimming: 3 bases; J trimming: 7 bases; junction bases outside the gene matches: 3. The CDR3 DNA follows: TGTGCCAGCAGCGCGACAGGGGAGGAGCAGTACTTC. Protein product: CASSATGEEQYF.

This chain joins TRBV5-1 and TRBJ2-7; tentative D call: TRBD1 (8 bases). Trimming cost V 0 bases and J 5 bases, with 12 bases left between them. Germline V lookup: CDR1 SGHRS, CDR2 YFSETQ. This CDR3 is 14 amino acids long. CDR3: CASSLGTGRDEQYF. In nucleotides, the CDR3 is TGCGCCAGCAGCTTGGGGACAGGGAGGGACGAGCAGTACTTC.

V gene TRBV29-1 combines with J gene TRBJ2-7; 8 nucleotides line up with TRBD1. The CDR3 loop spans 13 amino acids. V lost 4 bases and J lost 1; bases outside the gene matches: 3. Germline CDR1 reads SQVTM; CDR2 reads ANQGSEA. CDR3 in amino acids: CSVGTGRSYEQYF. The CDR3, as DNA: TGCAGCGTTGGGACAGGGAGGTCCTACGAGCAGTACTTC.

The sample holds one count of this clone. The chain couples TRBV29-1 to TRBJ1-2; D not certain. Trimming cost V 4 bases and J 2 bases, with 17 bases left between them. Germline CDR1 and CDR2: SQVTM and ANQGSEA. This CDR3 is 15 amino acids long. The CDR3 sequence: CSVVSSKAGNYGYTF. The DNA for the CDR3 is TGCAGCGTTGTTTCCAGTAAGGCGGGGAACTATGGCTACACCTTC.

The V and J genes are TRBV5-1 and TRBJ2-2, with 7 nucleotides matching TRBD1. V lost 8 bases to trimming and J lost 1 base; unmatched junction nucleotides: 5. CDR3 size: 14 residues. Germline-derived CDR1 and CDR2 are SGHRS and YFSETQ. The CDR3 nucleotides are TGCGCCAGTGGGGGACAGCAGAACACCGGGGAGCTGTTTTTT. Its translation: CASGGQQNTGELFF. The full variable domain, in which reference TRBV5-1 and TRBJ2-2 provide the parts outside the CDR3, is KAGVTQTPRYLIKTRGQQVTLSCSPISGHRSVSWYQQTPGQGLQFLFEYFSETQRNKGNFPGRFSGRQFSNSRSEMNVSTLELGDSALYLCASGGQQNTGELFFGEGSRLTVL.

This chain joins TRBV28 and TRBJ1-2; D perhaps matches TRBD1 (5 bases). Trimming removed 2 bases from V and 4 bases from J, with 8 bases in between. The CDR3 totals 13 residues. The germline V gene encodes CDR1 MDHEN and CDR2 SYDVKM. CDR3 region: CASSLGGGYGYTF. CDR3 DNA sequence: TGTGCCAGCAGTTTAGGGGGAGGCTATGGCTACACCTTC.

The V gene is TRBV30, the J gene TRBJ2-3; TRBD2 matches 9 bases. V dropped 2 bases and J dropped 0; count of bases not matched to a gene: 6. Germline CDR1 and CDR2: GTSNPN and SVGIG (reference sequence). This CDR3 is 16 amino acids long. For the CDR3, the DNA is TGTGCCTGGAGTCTTAGCGGGGGCCGTAGCACAGATACGCAGTATTTT. Protein: CAWSLSGGRSTDTQYF.

The chain carries TRBV5-8 and TRBJ2-3; D is perhaps TRBD2 (5 bases). Germline V gene lookup returns CDR1 SGHTS and CDR2 YDEGEE. Trimming removed 7 bases from V and 0 bases from J, with 24 bases in between. CDR3 size: 18 residues. CDR3 in amino acids: CASPGLGIPPFSTDTQYF. Written as DNA, the CDR3 is TGTGCCAGCCCTGGACTCGGAATTCCACCTTTCAGCACAGATACGCAGTATTTT.

The chain couples TRBV28 to TRBJ2-1; the D is unclear. This CDR3 region has 13 residues. Looked up from germline, CDR1 is MDHEN and CDR2 is SYDVKM. V lost 6 bases and J lost 4, with 10 bases in between. CDR3 in amino acids: CASSPMWYNEQFF. CDR3 nucleotides: TGTGCCAGCAGCCCTATGTGGTACAATGAGCAGTTCTTC. The variable domain in full, completed from reference TRBV28 and TRBJ2-1, reads DVKVTQSSRYLVKRTGEKVFLECVQDMDHENMFWYRQDPGLGLRLIYFSYDVKMKEKGDIPEGYSVSREKKERFSLILESASTNQTSMYLCASSPMWYNEQFFGPGTRLTVL.

CDR3 DNA sequence: TGTGCCAGCAGCCAAGAAGGGCGGGGGTTAGCCAAAAACATTCAGTACTTC. Its protein is CASSQEGRGLAKNIQYF. This rearrangement joins TRBV3-1 (or the pseudogene TRBV3-2) to TRBJ2-4, with 7 bases fitting TRBD2. Losses at the gene ends were 0 bases for V and 0 bases for J; bases not matched to a gene: 5. The length of the CDR3 is 17 residues. Germline V gene data show CDR1 as LGHDT and CDR2 as YNNKEL (reference sequence).

The chain combines TRBV18 with TRBJ2-7, with D possibly matching TRBD2 (6 bases). The ends were cut back, 3 bases at V and 2 bases at J, with 8 bases in the middle. The CDR3 has 13 amino acids. CDR1 is KGHSH, CDR2 LQKENI, per germline. The CDR3 nucleotides read TGTGCCAGCTCACCGCGGGAACCCTACGAGCAGTACTTC. Its protein is CASSPREPYEQYF.

For the CDR3, the DNA is TGCGCCAGCCGACGACTAGCGGGAACCTACGAGCAGTACTTC. Translation: CASRRLAGTYEQYF. The chain is built from TRBV4-1 and TRBJ2-7; 11 bases are shared with TRBD2. Per germline, CDR1 MGHRA and CDR2 YSYEKL. The ends lost 8 bases at V and 2 bases at J; junction bases unmatched: 5. This CDR3 comprises 14 residues.

This chain joins TRBV27 and TRBJ2-5; 7 nucleotides align to TRBD2. V lost 7 bases, J lost 4 bases, and 9 bases stayed unmatched. CDR1 is MNHEY and CDR2 is SMNVEV in the germline V gene (reference sequence). CDR3 size: 14 residues. The CDR3 region is CASKARRGIETQYF. The CDR3 DNA reads as TGTGCCAGCAAAGCGAGGCGGGGGATAGAGACCCAGTACTTC.

The chain joins TRBV30 to TRBJ2-3; maybe TRBD1 (6 bases). CDR3 length: 13 residues. Germline CDR1 GTSNPN, CDR2 SVGIG (reference sequence). V lost 4 bases and J 5 bases, leaving 13 bases between the germline ends. The DNA of the CDR3 is TGTGCCTGGAACACAGGGTCGGGAGATACGCAGTATTTT. This encodes CAWNTGSGDTQYF.

Written as DNA, the CDR3 is TGCGCCAGCAGTGAGTCGTCTAGCGGCTACAATGAGCAGTTCTTC. Its translation: CASSESSSGYNEQFF. The chain couples TRBV10-2 to TRBJ2-1, with 7 positions matching TRBD2. V gave up 0 bases and J gave up 3 bases; unmatched junction bases: 2. CDR3 length: 15 residues. CDR1 and CDR2 from the germline V gene are WSHSY and SAAADI.

This chain joins TRBV5-1 and TRBJ1-5; a weak D match, TRBD1 (6 bases). CDR3 size: 15 residues. CDR1 SGHRS and CDR2 YFSETQ come from the germline V gene. Trimming removed 2 bases at V and 2 bases at J, with 11 bases between. CDR3 bases: TGCGCCAGCAGCTTAGAGGGGGTTGGCAATCAGCCCCAGCATTTT. This translates into CASSLEGVGNQPQHF.

The chain carries TRBV28 and TRBJ2-1; 8 bases map to TRBD2. Unmatched junction bases numbered 10, after V lost 5 bases and J lost 4 bases. CDR3 length equals 16 residues. CDR1 and CDR2 from the germline V gene are MDHEN and SYDVKM. The CDR3 DNA sequence: TGTGCCAGCAGTGCGAGCGGGGGACCCATTTACAATGAGCAGTTCTTC. It specifies CASSASGGPIYNEQFF.

In its sample, this clone was seen a few times. The rearrangement links TRBV2 to TRBJ1-3; D not certain. This CDR3 is 12 amino acids long. Germline lookup yields CDR1 SNHLY and CDR2 FYNNEI. The V gene lost 2 bases and the J gene lost 3 bases, with 2 bases spanning the gap. CDR3 sequence reads: CASSEYGNTIYF. As DNA, the CDR3 is TGTGCCAGCAGTGAATATGGAAACACCATATATTTT.

Regarding this clone: This sequence may be a read error, since a much larger clone differs from it by one base. The chain combines TRBV5-1 with TRBJ1-1, with D possibly being TRBD1 (5 bases). Germline V gene data show CDR1 as SGHRS and CDR2 as YFSETQ. The CDR3 loop spans 12 amino acids. Between the trimmed V and J ends, which lost 5 bases and 1 base, there was a span of 6 bases. The CDR3 reads CASRGQNTEAFF. As DNA, the CDR3 is TGCGCCAGCAGGGGGCAGAACACTGAAGCTTTCTTT.

The gene calls are TRBV7-9 and TRBJ1-4; 9 bases align to TRBD1. The J segment lost 8 bases and the V segment lost 3 bases, leaving 7 bases of the junction unmatched. This CDR3 has 15 amino acids. The germline V gene encodes CDR1 SEHNR and CDR2 FQNEAQ (reference sequence). Here the CDR3 reads CASSFTGGAGEKLFF. CDR3 in DNA: TGTGCCAGCAGCTTCACAGGGGGCGCTGGGGAAAAACTGTTTTTT.

This clone was seen just once. The chain links TRBV5-8 to TRBJ2-3; TRBD2 agrees at 9 bases. Germline assignment: CDR1 SGHTS and CDR2 YDEGEE. V shed 4 bases and J 3 bases; nucleotides not matched to a gene: 3. CDR3 size: 14 residues. The CDR3 loop is CASSPSGVTDTQYF. In DNA, the CDR3 is TGTGCCAGCAGCCCTAGCGGGGTTACAGATACGCAGTATTTT.

V gene TRBV15 combines with J gene TRBJ1-5; 9 bases agree with TRBD1. The V and J ends lost 0 bases and 8 bases, in that order; junction bases with no gene match: 8. Germline V lookup: CDR1 LNHNV, CDR2 YYDKDF (reference sequence). The CDR3 length is 16 residues. CDR3 amino acids: CATSRDGTGKGEPQHF. The CDR3 DNA follows: TGTGCCACCAGCAGAGACGGGACAGGGAAAGGTGAGCCCCAGCATTTT.